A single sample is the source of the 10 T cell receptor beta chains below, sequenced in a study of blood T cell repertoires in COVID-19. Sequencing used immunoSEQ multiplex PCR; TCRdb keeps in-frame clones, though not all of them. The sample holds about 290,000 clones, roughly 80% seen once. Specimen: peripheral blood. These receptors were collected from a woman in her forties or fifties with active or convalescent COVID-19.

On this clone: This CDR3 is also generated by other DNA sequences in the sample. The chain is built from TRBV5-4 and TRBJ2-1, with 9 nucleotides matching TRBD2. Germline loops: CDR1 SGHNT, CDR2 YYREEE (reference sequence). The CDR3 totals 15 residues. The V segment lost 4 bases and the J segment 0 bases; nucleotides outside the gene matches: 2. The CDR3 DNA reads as TGTGCCAGCAGCCTTAGCGGGAGCTCCTACAATGAGCAGTTCTTC. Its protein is CASSLSGSSYNEQFF. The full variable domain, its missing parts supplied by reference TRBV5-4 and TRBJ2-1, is ETGVTQSPTHLIKTRGQQVTLRCSSQSGHNTVSWYQQALGQGPQFIFQYYREEENGRGNFPPRFSGLQFPNYSSELNVNALELDDSALYLCASSLSGSSYNEQFFGPGTRLTVL.

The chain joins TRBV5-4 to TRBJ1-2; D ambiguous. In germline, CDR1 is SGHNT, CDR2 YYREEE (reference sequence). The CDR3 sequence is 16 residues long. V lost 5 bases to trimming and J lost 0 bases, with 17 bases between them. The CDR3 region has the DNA TGTGCCAGCAGTTCTGCGGGAGGGAGATCTAACTATGGCTACACCTTC. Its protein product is CASSSAGGRSNYGYTF.

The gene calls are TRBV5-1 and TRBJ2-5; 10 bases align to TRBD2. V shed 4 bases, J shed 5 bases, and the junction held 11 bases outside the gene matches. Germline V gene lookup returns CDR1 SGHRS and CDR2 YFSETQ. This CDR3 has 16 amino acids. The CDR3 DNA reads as TGCGCCAGCAGCCACCTGGCTAGCGGGAGAAGGGAGACCCAGTACTTC. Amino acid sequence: CASSHLASGRRETQYF.

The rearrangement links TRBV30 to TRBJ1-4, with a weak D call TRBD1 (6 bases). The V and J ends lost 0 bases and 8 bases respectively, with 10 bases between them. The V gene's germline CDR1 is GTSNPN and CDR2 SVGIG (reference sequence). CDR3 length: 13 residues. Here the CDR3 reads CAWSVIRGEKLFF. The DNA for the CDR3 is TGTGCCTGGAGTGTAATCAGGGGAGAAAAACTGTTTTTT.

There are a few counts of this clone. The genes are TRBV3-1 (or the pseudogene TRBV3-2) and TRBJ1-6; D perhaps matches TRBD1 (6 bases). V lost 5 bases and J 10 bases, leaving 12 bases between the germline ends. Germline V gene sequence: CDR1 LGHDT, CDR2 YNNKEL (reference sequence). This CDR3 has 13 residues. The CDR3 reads CASSIFRGSPLHF. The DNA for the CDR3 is TGTGCCAGCAGCATATTCAGGGGCTCACCCCTCCACTTT.

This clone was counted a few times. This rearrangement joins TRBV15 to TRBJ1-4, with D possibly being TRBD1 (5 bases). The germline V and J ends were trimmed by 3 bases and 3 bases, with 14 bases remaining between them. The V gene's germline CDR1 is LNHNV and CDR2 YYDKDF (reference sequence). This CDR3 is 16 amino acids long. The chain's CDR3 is CATSSHTRASNEKLFF. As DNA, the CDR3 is TGTGCCACCAGCAGTCACACCAGGGCCTCTAATGAAAAACTGTTTTTT.

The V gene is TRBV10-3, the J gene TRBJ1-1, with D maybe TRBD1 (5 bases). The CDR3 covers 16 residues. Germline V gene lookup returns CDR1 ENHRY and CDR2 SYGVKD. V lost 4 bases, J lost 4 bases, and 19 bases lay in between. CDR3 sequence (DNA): TGTGCCATCAGTGTTATGGGTCGGGGGTTAGGCACTGAAGCTTTCTTT. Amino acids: CAISVMGRGLGTEAFF.

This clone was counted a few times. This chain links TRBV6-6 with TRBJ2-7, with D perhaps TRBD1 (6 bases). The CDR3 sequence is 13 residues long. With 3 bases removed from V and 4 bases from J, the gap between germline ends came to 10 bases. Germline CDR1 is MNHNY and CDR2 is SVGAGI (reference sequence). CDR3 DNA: TGTGCCAGCAGTTATTTGACAGGATACGAGCAGTACTTC. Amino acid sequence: CASSYLTGYEQYF.

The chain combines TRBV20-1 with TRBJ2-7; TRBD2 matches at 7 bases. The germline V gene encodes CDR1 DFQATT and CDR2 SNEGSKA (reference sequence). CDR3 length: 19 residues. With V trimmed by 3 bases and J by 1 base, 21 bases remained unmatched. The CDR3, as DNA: TGCAGTGCTAGTCCCGGACTAGAGGACTTAGTGGGGTCATCCTACGAGCAGTACTTC. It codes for CSASPGLEDLVGSSYEQYF.

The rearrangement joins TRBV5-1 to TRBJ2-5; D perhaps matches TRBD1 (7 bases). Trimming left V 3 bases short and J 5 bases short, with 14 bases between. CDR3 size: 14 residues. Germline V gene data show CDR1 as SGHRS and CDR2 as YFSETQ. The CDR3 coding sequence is TGCGCCAGCAGCTCCATGACAGGGAGGGAGACCCAGTACTTC. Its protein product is CASSSMTGRETQYF.